This record covers a single TCR beta chain. This entry comes from a study of blood T cells in healthy people across ages. The second PCR ran roughly 6 to 11 cycles with a sample-barcoded 5' primer and J-beta primers. From the 5' RACE reads, TCRdb called clonotypes with MiXCR, one entry per CDR3 protein. The sample holds about 1.8 million distinct CDR3 sequences; 49% are singletons and the top ten take roughly 2%. The CDR3 has 14 residues. The V and J ends lost 5 bases and 10 bases respectively, with 19 bases between them. No fewer than 5.5 micrograms of total RNA were isolated from every sample. The TCR was taken from a woman in her thirties or forties in good health. The chain combines TRBV12-3 or TRBV12-4 with TRBJ2-3; D gene unclear. The specimen was blood. CDR3 residues: CASSVDPRGYAQYF. The CDR3 DNA is TGTGCCAGCAGTGTAGACCCGCGAGGATATGCGCAGTATTTT.